This T cell receptor beta chain was recorded in a study of blood T cells in healthy people across ages. As regards this clonotype: Its target is unknown.

Through a sample-barcoded 5' primer and a J-beta primer mix, a second PCR was run for roughly 6 to 11 cycles. A template-switch adaptor that had 12 random nucleotides put a tag on each cDNA molecule. TCRdb called the 5' RACE reads again in MiXCR, with one record for every CDR3 protein. The sample carries about 1,500,000 distinct CDR3 sequences, 42% recorded once. CDR1 and CDR2 from the germline V gene are SEHNR and FQNEAQ (reference sequence). CDR3 size: 15 residues. V shed 3 bases and J shed 1 base, with 12 bases lying between them. Study observations and caveats: Diversity of TCR beta per million T cells declined in a roughly linear way with age.

Sequencing was performed on blood. The clonotype originates from a woman between 18 and 29 years old in good health. V usage is TRBV7-9 and J usage is TRBJ1-1, with a weak D call TRBD1 (6 bases). The CDR3 is CASSFSGGPNTEAFF. The CDR3 nucleotides are TGTGCCAGCAGCTTTTCCGGGGGCCCGAACACTGAAGCTTTCTTT.